Following are 9 T cell receptor beta chains from one sample sequenced in a study of blood T cell repertoires in COVID-19. Repertoires were generated with immunoSEQ multiplex PCR, while TCRdb's copy carries only in-frame clones and drops some. There are about 75,000 clones in the sample; 70% to 85% occur only once, and approximately 20% lies in the top ten. The sample taken for sequencing was peripheral blood. These receptors all come from a woman aged 50 to 60 with acute or convalescent COVID-19.

The CDR3 sequence is CASSVDRGPYEQYF. The CDR3 region has the DNA TGTGCCAGCAGCGTTGACAGGGGACCCTACGAGCAGTACTTC. J is TRBJ2-7 and V is TRBV7-2; 8 bases align to TRBD1. The CDR3 contains 14 residues. The V segment lost 5 bases and the J segment 2 bases; nucleotides outside the gene matches: 5. Germline lookup yields CDR1 SGHTA and CDR2 FQGNSA.

The rearrangement links TRBV29-1 to TRBJ1-5; D unresolved. The CDR3 has 13 residues. Germline CDR1 is SQVTM and CDR2 is ANQGSEA. Trimming removed 6 bases from V and 7 bases from J, with 16 bases in between. The CDR3 DNA reads as TGCAGCGTCCTTGGAGGCGCAGAGCAGCCCCAGCATTTT. Its protein is CSVLGGAEQPQHF.

This clone appeared once. V is TRBV18 and J is TRBJ2-3, with 11 bases lining up with TRBD1. V lost 3 bases and J lost 2; bases outside the gene matches: 1. In germline, CDR1 is KGHSH, CDR2 LQKENI. CDR3 size: 15 residues. In DNA, the CDR3 is TGTGCCAGCTCACCGGGACAGGGGGTCACAGATACGCAGTATTTT. It is translated as CASSPGQGVTDTQYF.

The J gene is TRBJ2-1, the V gene TRBV7-9, with 9 bases matching TRBD2. Germline V gene sequence: CDR1 SEHNR, CDR2 FQNEAQ (reference sequence). The ends lost 5 bases at V and 7 bases at J; junction bases unmatched: 9. The CDR3 is made up of 15 amino acids. In DNA form, the CDR3 reads TGTGCCAGCAGCCCTCGTGGCGGGGGGGCGAATGAGCAGTTCTTC. Amino acid sequence: CASSPRGGGANEQFF.

The V call is TRBV27, the J call TRBJ2-7; D gene ambiguous. In germline, CDR1 is MNHEY, CDR2 SMNVEV (reference sequence). V lost 5 bases, J lost 3 bases, and 17 bases lay in between. The CDR3 loop spans 15 amino acids. In DNA, the CDR3 is TGTGCCAGCAGTGGCCAGACTCCTATCCTCTACGAGCAGTACTTC. This gives the protein CASSGQTPILYEQYF.

Only a few counts were recorded for this clone. The chain carries TRBV2 and TRBJ1-2; D is perhaps TRBD1 (5 bases). The CDR3 is 15 amino acids. Germline CDR1 reads SNHLY; CDR2 reads FYNNEI. The V and J ends lost 7 bases and 1 base respectively, with 16 bases between them. The CDR3 DNA is TGTGCCAGCACCGGAACCCAGGGATTTAACTATGGCTACACCTTC. Translated: CASTGTQGFNYGYTF.

V usage is TRBV11-3 and J usage is TRBJ2-2, with 7 bases aligning to TRBD2. The J segment lost 4 bases and the V segment lost 4 bases, leaving 9 bases of the junction unmatched. Germline CDR1 reads SGHNT; CDR2 reads YENEEA. This CDR3 is built from 16 residues. The CDR3 DNA is TGTGCCAGCAGCTCCTTCGGGACTACAACCACCGGGGAGCTGTTTTTT. It codes for CASSSFGTTTTGELFF.

Here the CDR3 DNA reads TGTGCCAGCAGTTTATCGAGCCTAGCGGGAGGGCTTATACCCAAACACTACAATGAGCAGTTCTTC. As protein: CASSLSSLAGGLIPKHYNEQFF. This sequence joins TRBV27 and TRBJ2-1; 12 nucleotides match TRBD2. Losses at the gene ends were 0 bases for V and 3 bases for J; bases not matched to a gene: 18. From germline, CDR1 is MNHEY and CDR2 SMNVEV (reference sequence). The CDR3 is 22 amino acids.

In this sample, this clone turned up once. This chain links TRBV2 with TRBJ2-7; TRBD1 agrees at 7 bases. Germline-derived CDR1 and CDR2 are SNHLY and FYNNEI. CDR3 length: 12 amino acids. J lost 6 bases, V lost 7 bases, and 6 bases had no gene match. The CDR3 is CASNHRGGEQYF. CDR3 sequence (DNA): TGTGCCAGCAATCACAGGGGTGGCGAGCAGTACTTC.